A single sample is the source of the 32 T cell receptor beta chains below, sequenced in a study of shared clonotypes between healthy human individuals. Terminally differentiated effector memory CD45RA+ cells were excluded from the naive CD8 cells, which were CD45RO-negative and positively selected for CCR7. TCRdb's copy holds only in-frame clones and misses some; the assay was immunoSEQ multiplex PCR. The profile shows millions of clones, about 95% of them singletons. Source material: naive CD8+ T cells sorted from blood. These receptors came from a young man in good health.

The V gene is TRBV15, the J gene TRBJ1-4, with D unresolved. Germline V gene lookup returns CDR1 LNHNV and CDR2 YYDKDF (reference sequence). V was shortened by 4 bases and J by 8 bases, with 8 bases between the two germline ends. This CDR3 is built from 12 residues. The CDR3 loop reads CATSTIREKLFF. In nucleotides, the CDR3 is TGTGCCACCAGCACGATCCGGGAAAAACTGTTTTTT.

The chain carries TRBV7-2 and TRBJ2-1; 12 bases are shared with TRBD2. Losses at the gene ends were 6 bases for V and 7 bases for J; bases not matched to a gene: 13. From germline, CDR1 is SGHTA and CDR2 FQGNSA. This CDR3 comprises 17 residues. The CDR3 spells CASSSTSGGPNLNEQFF. The DNA for the CDR3 is TGTGCCAGCAGTTCGACTAGCGGGGGCCCCAATCTGAATGAGCAGTTCTTC.

The CDR3 loop is CASSVGTGVYGYTF. CDR3 nucleotides: TGTGCCAGCAGCGTAGGTACAGGGGTCTATGGCTACACCTTC. This chain links TRBV9 with TRBJ1-2; TRBD1 matches 7 bases. V was pared by 0 bases and J by 4 bases, with 3 bases of the junction left unmatched. The CDR3 consists of 14 residues. Germline CDR1 SGDLS, CDR2 YYNGEE.

This chain uses TRBV4-3 with TRBJ1-2, with 8 bases aligning to TRBD1. V was pared by 3 bases and J by 8 bases, with 11 bases of the junction left unmatched. The CDR3 totals 15 residues. The V gene's germline CDR1 is LGHNA and CDR2 YSLEER. Here the CDR3 reads CASSQDSTGAGGYTF. The CDR3 nucleotides are TGCGCCAGCAGCCAGGACTCGACAGGGGCGGGGGGCTACACCTTC.

The chain employs TRBV4-1 and TRBJ1-2; no reliable D call. The CDR3 is 13 amino acids. V lost 2 bases to trimming and J lost 4 bases, with 8 bases between them. The germline CDR1 and CDR2 sequences are MGHRA and YSYEKL. CDR3 sequence: CASSQLVGYGYTF. CDR3 in DNA: TGCGCCAGCAGCCAATTAGTGGGCTATGGCTACACCTTC.

CDR3 sequence reads: CASSDWVGETQYF. Here the CDR3 DNA reads TGTGCCAGCAGTGATTGGGTAGGCGAGACCCAGTACTTC. J is TRBJ2-5 and V is TRBV6-1; D unresolved. Germline V CDR1 and CDR2: MNHNS, SASEGT. This CDR3 is 13 amino acids long. V was clipped by 3 bases and J by 5 bases, with 10 bases between them.

This clone was recorded only once. The CDR3 nucleotides read TGTGCCAGCAGTACGGGGGAAACAGATACGCAGTATTTT. It encodes CASSTGETDTQYF. The rearrangement uses TRBV9 and TRBJ2-3; tentatively, D is TRBD2 (6 bases). CDR3 length: 13 residues. Germline V gives CDR1 SGDLS, CDR2 YYNGEE. V was trimmed by 5 bases and J by 3 bases, leaving 10 bases between them.

The chain is built from TRBV27 and TRBJ2-5, with unresolved D. Germline V gene data show CDR1 as MNHEY and CDR2 as SMNVEV (reference sequence). V shed 5 bases and J shed 0 bases, with 10 bases lying between them. This CDR3 has 14 amino acids. This CDR3 is CASSPFQNQETQYF. The CDR3 DNA reads TGTGCCAGCAGTCCCTTCCAGAACCAAGAGACCCAGTACTTC.

The chain links TRBV27 to TRBJ2-5; TRBD1 matches 9 bases. Germline lookup yields CDR1 MNHEY and CDR2 SMNVEV (reference sequence). The CDR3 has 14 amino acids. The junction had 3 bases not matched to a gene; V was cut back by 3 bases and J by 4 bases. The CDR3 loop reads CASSLSDRGETQYF. The CDR3 coding sequence is TGTGCCAGCAGTTTGTCGGACAGGGGAGAGACCCAGTACTTC.

Regarding this clone: This CDR3 is also generated by other DNA sequences in the sample. The rearrangement uses TRBV6-1 and TRBJ2-1, with 9 bases matching TRBD2. The germline gives CDR1 MNHNS, CDR2 SASEGT. Trimming took 5 bases from V and 4 from J; bases not matched to a gene: 0. This CDR3 region has 13 residues. Here the CDR3 reads CASSLAGYNEQFF. CDR3 sequence (DNA): TGTGCCAGCAGTCTAGCGGGGTACAATGAGCAGTTCTTC.

The J gene is TRBJ1-5, the V gene TRBV2; 9 bases are shared with TRBD1. This CDR3 has 15 residues. The germline gives CDR1 SNHLY, CDR2 FYNNEI. The V segment lost 6 bases and the J segment 5 bases; nucleotides outside the gene matches: 8. The CDR3 loop reads CASSDGTGWDQPQHF. CDR3 in DNA: TGTGCCAGCAGCGATGGGACAGGGTGGGATCAGCCCCAGCATTTT.

The rearrangement joins TRBV7-9 to TRBJ1-4, with D unclear. CDR1 and CDR2 from the germline V gene are SEHNR and FQNEAQ (reference sequence). The CDR3 has 17 amino acids. The V end lost 0 bases, the J end lost 0 bases, and 11 bases lay between the germline ends. The CDR3, as DNA: TGTGCCAGCAGCTTAGCGGCAGGACTTGCAACTAATGAAAAACTGTTTTTT. Its translation is CASSLAAGLATNEKLFF.

A remark on this clone: Other DNA variants within this sample encode the same CDR3. The chain is built from TRBV9 and TRBJ1-2; D not certain. V lost 3 bases and J 4 bases, leaving 4 bases between the germline ends. Per germline, CDR1 SGDLS and CDR2 YYNGEE. The CDR3 length is 11 residues. The CDR3 nucleotides read TGTGCCAGCAGCGAGGGCTATGGCTACACCTTC. It yields the protein CASSEGYGYTF.

This chain links TRBV5-4 with TRBJ1-6; tentatively, D is TRBD1 (5 bases). Looked up from germline, CDR1 is SGHNT and CDR2 is YYREEE (reference sequence). V was clipped by 4 bases and J by 0 bases, with 5 bases between them. CDR3 length equals 14 residues. This chain's CDR3 is CASSGGSYNSPLHF. The CDR3 DNA is TGTGCCAGCAGCGGGGGCTCCTATAATTCACCCCTCCACTTT.

The rearrangement joins TRBV6-1 to TRBJ1-2; tentatively, D is TRBD1 (5 bases). The CDR3 covers 14 residues. Trimming pared 0 bases from V and 4 bases from J, leaving 9 bases between. CDR1 MNHNS and CDR2 SASEGT come from the germline V gene. The CDR3 sequence is CASSEAAGSYGYTF. DNA for the CDR3: TGTGCCAGCAGTGAAGCGGCAGGGTCCTATGGCTACACCTTC.

The CDR3 DNA reads TGTGCCAGCAGCTACGGGAACAACATTCAGTACTTC. Translated, it gives CASSYGNNIQYF. The rearrangement links TRBV7-9 to TRBJ2-4; D possibly corresponds to TRBD2 (5 bases). The germline V and J ends were trimmed by 4 bases and 7 bases, with 8 bases remaining between them. The CDR3 is 12 amino acids. CDR1 is SEHNR and CDR2 is FQNEAQ in the germline V gene (reference sequence).

V gene TRBV9 combines with J gene TRBJ2-1; the D is unclear. CDR1 and CDR2 from the germline V gene are SGDLS and YYNGEE. Deletions cut 5 bases from V and 0 bases from J, with 9 bases between. The CDR3 contains 14 residues. In nucleotides, the CDR3 is TGTGCCAGCAGAGAGACGAACTCCTACAATGAGCAGTTCTTC. Translating it yields CASRETNSYNEQFF.

This clone was observed once. Other nucleotide sequences in the sample specify the same CDR3. This chain links TRBV29-1 with TRBJ2-7, with unresolved D. Germline lookup yields CDR1 SQVTM and CDR2 ANQGSEA. V was pared by 5 bases and J by 0 bases, with 11 bases between. The CDR3 consists of 13 residues. The CDR3 sequence: CSVFRRSSYEQYF. Here the CDR3 DNA reads TGCAGCGTTTTCCGTAGGAGCTCCTACGAGCAGTACTTC.

CDR3 amino acids: CASIGDRVYTEAFF. The CDR3 DNA follows: TGTGCCAGCATCGGGGACAGGGTTTACACTGAAGCTTTCTTT. The gene calls are TRBV28 and TRBJ1-1; 9 positions match TRBD1. V dropped 7 bases and J dropped 3; count of bases not matched to a gene: 6. Germline loops: CDR1 MDHEN, CDR2 SYDVKM. The CDR3 covers 14 residues.

This clone was counted once. This rearrangement joins TRBV27 to TRBJ1-5; 9 bases are a match to TRBD1. Germline CDR1 is MNHEY and CDR2 is SMNVEV (reference sequence). J was trimmed by 6 bases and V by 6 bases; bases with no gene match: 6. The CDR3 consists of 14 residues. The CDR3 region has the DNA TGTGCCAGCAGCCCAGACAGGGGGACTCAGCCCCAGCATTTT. Its translation: CASSPDRGTQPQHF.

This clone was seen once. CDR3 bases: TGTGCCAGCAGCCCCCAGGGGAATAACTATGGCTACACCTTC. Translating gives CASSPQGNNYGYTF. This sequence joins TRBV6-6 and TRBJ1-2; perhaps TRBD1 as D (6 bases). V dropped 6 bases and J dropped 1 base, with 12 bases sitting between them. This CDR3 comprises 14 residues. The germline V gene has CDR1 MNHNY and CDR2 SVGAGI (reference sequence).

The CDR3 is CASSSTDRNTEAFF. CDR3 DNA sequence: TGTGCCAGCAGCTCAACTGACAGGAACACTGAAGCTTTCTTT. This sequence joins TRBV5-4 and TRBJ1-1; D possibly corresponds to TRBD1 (5 bases). CDR1 SGHNT and CDR2 YYREEE come from the germline V gene (reference sequence). The CDR3 spans 14 residues. Trimming left V 3 bases short and J 1 base short, with 10 bases between. The full variable domain, in which reference TRBV5-4 and TRBJ1-1 provide the parts outside the CDR3, is ETGVTQSPTHLIKTRGQQVTLRCSSQSGHNTVSWYQQALGQGPQFIFQYYREEENGRGNFPPRFSGLQFPNYSSELNVNALELDDSALYLCASSSTDRNTEAFFGQGTRLTVV.

The chain recombines TRBV30 with TRBJ2-5; D could derive from TRBD1 or TRBD2 (5 bases each). The CDR3 sequence is 15 residues long. V was shortened by 3 bases and J by 7 bases, with 21 bases between the two germline ends. In germline, CDR1 is GTSNPN, CDR2 SVGIG (reference sequence). CDR3 sequence: CAWRGSRDPQGTQYF. The CDR3 region has the DNA TGTGCCTGGAGAGGGAGCCGGGACCCGCAGGGGACCCAGTACTTC.

Of note for this clone: At the DNA level, this CDR3 is encoded by other sequences in the same sample as well. V gene TRBV7-9 combines with J gene TRBJ2-5; unclear D gene. This CDR3 comprises 13 residues. Germline V gives CDR1 SEHNR, CDR2 FQNEAQ (reference sequence). V lost 0 bases and J 4 bases, leaving 6 bases between the germline ends. The CDR3 protein is CASSLALGETQYF. DNA of the CDR3: TGTGCCAGCAGCTTAGCGCTGGGAGAGACCCAGTACTTC.

The J gene is TRBJ2-7, the V gene TRBV7-9; no definite D call. Trimming took 6 bases from V and 0 from J, leaving 9 bases between them. Germline V gene sequence: CDR1 SEHNR, CDR2 FQNEAQ (reference sequence). This CDR3 comprises 13 residues. CDR3 in amino acids: CASRPGTSYEQYF. The CDR3 DNA follows: TGTGCCAGCAGACCAGGTACCTCCTACGAGCAGTACTTC.

This sequence joins TRBV5-6 and TRBJ2-2; TRBD2 matches 10 bases. Germline V gene data show CDR1 as SGHDT and CDR2 as YYEEEE. With V trimmed by 4 bases and J by 7 bases, 10 bases remained unmatched. There are 16 residues in the CDR3. The CDR3: CASSLLLAGIVGELFF. In nucleotides, the CDR3 is TGTGCCAGCAGCCTCTTACTAGCGGGGATTGTCGGGGAGCTGTTTTTT.

This chain connects TRBV13 to TRBJ2-1, with 9 bases that match TRBD1. V was clipped by 5 bases and J by 4 bases; unmatched bases: 6. The CDR3 totals 15 residues. Germline V lookup: CDR1 PRHDT, CDR2 FYEKMQ (reference sequence). The CDR3 loop is CASSHTGGQYNEQFF. CDR3 DNA: TGTGCCAGCAGCCACACAGGGGGCCAGTACAATGAGCAGTTCTTC.

This clone was seen only once. The chain uses TRBV27 and TRBJ2-1, with D possibly matching TRBD2 (6 bases). V was pared by 3 bases and J by 2 bases, with 8 bases between. From germline, CDR1 is MNHEY and CDR2 SMNVEV (reference sequence). The CDR3 has 14 residues. As DNA, the CDR3 is TGTGCCAGCAGTTTTCGGGAGCCCTACAATGAGCAGTTCTTC. Translating gives CASSFREPYNEQFF.

The chain has TRBV5-6 and TRBJ2-3; no firm D call. The CDR3 has 16 residues. Looked up from germline, CDR1 is SGHDT and CDR2 is YYEEEE. V dropped 0 bases and J dropped 1 base, with 12 bases sitting between them. The CDR3 loop is CASSLVAVVGTDTQYF. In DNA, the CDR3 is TGTGCCAGCAGCTTGGTGGCGGTGGTTGGCACAGATACGCAGTATTTT.

Notes on this clone: The sample has other DNA sequences that encode this CDR3 too. This chain links TRBV28 with TRBJ1-5; no firm D call. Germline assignment: CDR1 MDHEN and CDR2 SYDVKM. V lost 3 bases to trimming and J lost 4 bases, with 7 bases between them. This CDR3 has 13 residues. The CDR3 bases are TGTGCCAGCAGTTTTGGGCAGAATCAGCCCCAGCATTTT. This codes for CASSFGQNQPQHF.

The chain combines TRBV9 with TRBJ2-5, with D possibly being TRBD2 (5 bases). Germline CDR1 is SGDLS and CDR2 is YYNGEE. The CDR3 length is 14 residues. V dropped 6 bases and J dropped 0 bases, with 12 bases sitting between them. The CDR3 is CASTPYGNQETQYF. The CDR3 nucleotides are TGTGCCAGCACCCCCTACGGGAACCAAGAGACCCAGTACTTC.

The chain recombines TRBV11-3 with TRBJ1-1; D remains unclear. Per the germline V gene, CDR1 is SGHNT and CDR2 is YENEEA. This CDR3 is 13 amino acids long. Deletions cut 5 bases from V and 5 bases from J, with 12 bases between. CDR3 protein: CASSLSDGTEAFF. CDR3 coding DNA: TGTGCCAGCAGCCTCTCGGACGGGACTGAAGCTTTCTTT.